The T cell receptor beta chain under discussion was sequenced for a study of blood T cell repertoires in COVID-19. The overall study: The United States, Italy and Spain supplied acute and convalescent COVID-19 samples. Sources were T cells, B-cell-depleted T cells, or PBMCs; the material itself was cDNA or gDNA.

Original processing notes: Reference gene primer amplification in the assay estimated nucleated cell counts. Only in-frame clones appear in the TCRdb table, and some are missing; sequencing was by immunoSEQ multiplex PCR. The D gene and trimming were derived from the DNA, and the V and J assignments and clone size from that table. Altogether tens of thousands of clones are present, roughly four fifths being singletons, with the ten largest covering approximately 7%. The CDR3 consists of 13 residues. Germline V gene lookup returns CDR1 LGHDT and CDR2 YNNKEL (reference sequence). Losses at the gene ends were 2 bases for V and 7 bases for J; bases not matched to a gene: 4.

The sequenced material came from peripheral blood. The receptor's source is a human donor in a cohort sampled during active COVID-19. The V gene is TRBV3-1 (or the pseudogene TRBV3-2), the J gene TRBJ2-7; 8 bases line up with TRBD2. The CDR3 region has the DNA TGTGCCAGCAGCCAAAACGAGCGGGGGGAGCAGTACTTC. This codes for CASSQNERGEQYF.